The rows below give T cell receptor beta chains drawn from one sample of a study of blood T cell repertoires in COVID-19. Generated by immunoSEQ multiplex PCR, the TCRdb table keeps only in-frame clones and is missing some. The data contain around 190,000 clones, over 80% of them singletons. Material for sequencing was peripheral blood. The receptor source for this set is a woman in her 70s with COVID-19, enrolled during active disease. Each CDR3 is given with its conserved first and last residue. The order of the fields is clone size, CDR3 length, V gene, J gene, D gene, CDR3 DNA, CDR3 protein. The D gene is left open where the match is weak. Size is stated for part of the rows, as once, few or many counts, or as a class when the clone is expanded.

>NA|13|TRBV7-2|TRBJ2-3|NA
TGTGCCAGCAGCTTGTATAGCACAGATACGCAGTATTTT
CASSLYSTDTQYF
>NA|13|TRBV27|TRBJ1-2|NA
TGTGCCAGCGGCTTGCCCGGGCGGGGAGGCTACACCTTC
CASGLPGRGGYTF
>NA|13|TRBV6-5|TRBJ2-3|NA
TGTGCCAGCAGTCCCCCGGGACTCCGTACGCAGTATTTT
CASSPPGLRTQYF
>NA|15|TRBV19|TRBJ1-2|TRBD1
TGTGCCAGTAGGACAGGGGGCGCAAAGGTATTTGGCTACACCTTC
CASRTGGAKVFGYTF
>NA|13|TRBV15|TRBJ2-3|NA
TGTGCCACCAGCAAACAGCTTACAGATACGCAGTATTTT
CATSKQLTDTQYF
>NA|13|TRBV7-2|TRBJ2-2|NA
TGTGCCAGCAGGCCTTGGACAGCCGGGGAGCTGTTTTTT
CASRPWTAGELFF
>NA|14|TRBV7-2|TRBJ2-7|TRBD1
TGTGCCAGCAGTTTCGACAGGGGAATCGACGAGCAGTACTTC
CASSFDRGIDEQYF
>NA|16|TRBV7-8|TRBJ2-1|TRBD2
TGTGCCAGCAGCTTAGGGGAGGGACTAGCGGGAGGTGAGCAGTTCTTC
CASSLGEGLAGGEQFF
>NA|16|TRBV6-2/TRBV6-3|TRBJ2-7|TRBD2
TGTGCCAGCAGTTACCGACAACTAGCGAGACAAGGAGAGCAGTACTTC
CASSYRQLARQGEQYF
>few|16|TRBV28|TRBJ2-7|NA
TGTGCCAGCAGCCGACCTCTCGGGACTCTGAAAAACGAGCAGTACTTC
CASSRPLGTLKNEQYF
>few|13|TRBV28|TRBJ1-5|NA
TGTGCCAGCAGTTCCCAACTACAGGAGCCCCAGCATTTT
CASSSQLQEPQHF
>NA|13|TRBV3-1/TRBV3-2|TRBJ1-1|NA
TGTGCCAGCAGTCGCAGCGAGAACACTGAAGCTTTCTTT
CASSRSENTEAFF
>NA|18|TRBV5-1|TRBJ2-7|TRBD2
TGCGCCAGCAGCTTACTGGCCTTAGGACTAGCGGAAACCTACGAGCAGTACTTC
CASSLLALGLAETYEQYF
>NA|15|TRBV6-6|TRBJ2-7|TRBD1
TGTGCCAGCAGTACGGACAGGGCGACAACCTACGAGCAGTACTTC
CASSTDRATTYEQYF
>NA|12|TRBV5-1|TRBJ1-1|NA
TGCGCCAGCCGAGGGGGGGTCACTGAAGCTTTCTTT
CASRGGVTEAFF
>NA|13|TRBV6-2/TRBV6-3|TRBJ1-5|NA
TGTGCCAGCAGTCTGGTCCGAGGGGGGCCCCAGCATTTT
CASSLVRGGPQHF
>NA|13|TRBV27|TRBJ1-5|NA
TGTGCCAGCAGTTTAAACAGCCTGCCGCCCCAGCATTTT
CASSLNSLPPQHF
>NA|15|TRBV24-1|TRBJ1-5|TRBD1
TGTGCCACCAGTGACCCTGGACAGGGCAATCAGCCCCAGCATTTT
CATSDPGQGNQPQHF
>NA|15|TRBV19|TRBJ1-2|NA
TGTGCCAGTACCAATCCCAACACAGGGTACTATGGCTACACCTTC
CASTNPNTGYYGYTF
>NA|13|TRBV4-2|TRBJ1-2|NA
TGTGCCAGCAGCCAGTCAGGGAACTATGGCTACACCTTC
CASSQSGNYGYTF
>NA|14|TRBV7-2|TRBJ2-6|NA
TGTGCCAGCAGCTTCTCCTCCGGGGCCAACGTCCTGACTTTC
CASSFSSGANVLTF
>NA|14|TRBV9|TRBJ2-1|NA
TGTGCCAGCAGCGTAGGGGGAGTCGGGAATGAGCAGTTCTTC
CASSVGGVGNEQFF
>NA|16|TRBV6-2/TRBV6-3|TRBJ2-1|NA
TGTGCCAGCAGTCGCGAAACTGGAGCCTCCTACAATGAGCAGTTCTTC
CASSRETGASYNEQFF
>few|17|TRBV30|TRBJ2-1|NA
TGTGCCTGGAGTGTACTGGACATTTTGAGCTCCTACAATGAGCAGTTCTTC
CAWSVLDILSSYNEQFF
>NA|14|TRBV7-2|TRBJ1-5|NA
TGTGCCAGCAGCTTAATGGGGGCAAGACAGCCCCAGCATTTT
CASSLMGARQPQHF
>NA|14|TRBV19|TRBJ1-1|NA
TGTGCCAGTAGTATTATGCACAGGGACACTGAAGCTTTCTTT
CASSIMHRDTEAFF
>NA|14|TRBV2|TRBJ1-1|NA
TGTGCCAGCAGTGAACAAGGACAGAACACTGAAGCTTTCTTT
CASSEQGQNTEAFF
>NA|12|TRBV12-3/TRBV12-4|TRBJ2-3|NA
TGTGCCAGCAGCCTCGGTACAGATACGCAGTATTTT
CASSLGTDTQYF
>NA|15|TRBV28|TRBJ1-4|NA
TGTGCCAGCAGTTTACCGGGATATGGAAGTGAAAAACTGTTTTTT
CASSLPGYGSEKLFF
>NA|16|TRBV19|TRBJ1-4|TRBD1
TGTGCCAGTACTCGGACAGGTATTTCCACTAATGAAAAACTGTTTTTT
CASTRTGISTNEKLFF
>NA|16|TRBV10-3|TRBJ1-2|TRBD1
TGTGCCATCAGTGCACGCCAGGACAGGACCGGGGATGGCTACACCTTC
CAISARQDRTGDGYTF
>NA|22|TRBV6-4|TRBJ2-1|NA
TGTGCCAGCAGTGACAAAGGGGAGGGACTCGATGCGGAGGGGGTAATGGGGAATGAGCAGTTCTTC
CASSDKGEGLDAEGVMGNEQFF
>once|15|TRBV27|TRBJ2-5|TRBD2
TGTGCCAGCAGTCCACTAGCGGGAGTAATCGAGACCCAGTACTTC
CASSPLAGVIETQYF
>NA|17|TRBV3-1/TRBV3-2|TRBJ1-2|NA
TGTGCCAGCAGCCAAGGTCCGACAGGACGGCATAGCTATGGCTACACCTTC
CASSQGPTGRHSYGYTF
>NA|13|TRBV11-2|TRBJ1-2|TRBD1
TGTGCCAGCAGCCCAACGGACAGGGGTGGCTACACCTTC
CASSPTDRGGYTF
>NA|14|TRBV6-2/TRBV6-3|TRBJ1-1|TRBD1
TGTGCCAGCAGTAGGGACAGGGGGATCACTGAAGCTTTCTTT
CASSRDRGITEAFF
>NA|14|TRBV5-1|TRBJ2-3|TRBD2
TGCGCCAGCACTCCAGCGGGAGGAACAGATACGCAGTATTTT
CASTPAGGTDTQYF
>NA|14|TRBV19|TRBJ1-2|TRBD1
TGTGCCAGTAGTCGGGACAGCAGCAACTATGGCTACACCTTC
CASSRDSSNYGYTF
>NA|13|TRBV29-1|TRBJ1-2|NA
TGCAGCGTTGAAGATCTGGGGGCAGCTGGCTACACCTTC
CSVEDLGAAGYTF
>NA|16|TRBV21-1|TRBJ2-1|NA
TGTGCCAGCAGCCGCCACCTTACTAAAGCCTACAATGAGCAGTTCTTC
CASSRHLTKAYNEQFF